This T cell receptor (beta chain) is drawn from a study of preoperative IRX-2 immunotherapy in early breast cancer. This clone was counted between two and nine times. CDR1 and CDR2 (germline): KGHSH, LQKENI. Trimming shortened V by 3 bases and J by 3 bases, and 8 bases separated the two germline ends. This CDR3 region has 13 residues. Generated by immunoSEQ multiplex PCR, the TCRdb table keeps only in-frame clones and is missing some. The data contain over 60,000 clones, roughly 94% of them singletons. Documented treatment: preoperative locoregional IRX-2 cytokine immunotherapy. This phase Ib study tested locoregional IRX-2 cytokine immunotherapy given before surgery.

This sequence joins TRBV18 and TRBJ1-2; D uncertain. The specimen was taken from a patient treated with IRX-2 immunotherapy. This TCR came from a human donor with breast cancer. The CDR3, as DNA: TGTGCCAGCTCACCCGCTTTTTACTATGGCTACACCTTC. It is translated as CASSPAFYYGYTF.